Listed below are T cell receptor beta chains from one sample, sequenced in a study of blood T cell repertoires in COVID-19. The data were produced by immunoSEQ multiplex PCR, yet TCRdb's version contains in-frame clones alone and is incomplete. The sample has hundreds of thousands of clones; just under 90% are singletons. Sequencing was done on a sample of peripheral blood. These receptors originate from a man between 60 and 70 years old who had recovered from COVID-19. Each CDR3 is given with its conserved first and last residue. Each record gives: CDR3 length, V gene, clone size, D gene, J gene, CDR3 protein, CDR3 DNA. A D gene is named only where the DNA matches it firmly. The size entry is marked missing in some rows and otherwise reads once, few, many or a size class.

len: 11
v_gene: TRBV2
abundance: NA
d_gene: NA
j_gene: TRBJ2-3
CDR3aa: CASSGSQWQYF
CDR3nt: TGTGCCAGCAGTGGGTCACAGTGGCAGTATTTT

len: 16
v_gene: TRBV6-2/TRBV6-3
abundance: NA
d_gene: TRBD2
j_gene: TRBJ2-5
CDR3aa: CASSYGSGRARETQYF
CDR3nt: TGTGCCAGCAGTTACGGGAGCGGGAGGGCACGCGAGACCCAGTACTTC

len: 15
v_gene: TRBV24-1
abundance: few
d_gene: TRBD1
j_gene: TRBJ1-4
CDR3aa: CATSDPTGVNEKLFF
CDR3nt: TGTGCCACCAGTGATCCGACAGGGGTAAATGAAAAACTGTTTTTT

len: 16
v_gene: TRBV9
abundance: NA
d_gene: TRBD2
j_gene: TRBJ2-1
CDR3aa: CASSVGSSGGSGEQFF
CDR3nt: TGTGCCAGCAGCGTAGGTTCAAGCGGGGGGAGCGGGGAGCAGTTCTTC

len: 15
v_gene: TRBV5-6
abundance: NA
d_gene: NA
j_gene: TRBJ1-6
CDR3aa: CASSLAMLMNLPLHF
CDR3nt: TGTGCCAGCAGCTTGGCGATGTTAATGAACTTACCCCTCCACTTT

len: 15
v_gene: TRBV19
abundance: NA
d_gene: NA
j_gene: TRBJ1-5
CDR3aa: CASSRGHGSNQPQHF
CDR3nt: TGTGCCAGTAGTAGGGGGCATGGTAGCAATCAGCCCCAGCATTTT

len: 14
v_gene: TRBV5-1
abundance: few
d_gene: TRBD1
j_gene: TRBJ2-5
CDR3aa: CASSKGQPQETQYF
CDR3nt: TGCGCCAGCAGCAAGGGACAGCCCCAAGAGACCCAGTACTTC

len: 15
v_gene: TRBV5-1
abundance: NA
d_gene: TRBD1
j_gene: TRBJ2-7
CDR3aa: CASFLGTGGMYEQYF
CDR3nt: TGCGCCAGCTTCCTTGGCACAGGGGGAATGTACGAGCAGTACTTC

len: 15
v_gene: TRBV11-2
abundance: NA
d_gene: NA
j_gene: TRBJ1-6
CDR3aa: CASSLATGPNSPLHF
CDR3nt: TGTGCCAGCAGCTTAGCAACAGGACCTAATTCACCCCTCCACTTT

len: 13
v_gene: TRBV6-2/TRBV6-3
abundance: many
d_gene: NA
j_gene: TRBJ2-1
CDR3aa: CASSYGQAREQFF
CDR3nt: TGTGCCAGCAGTTACGGTCAGGCCCGTGAGCAGTTCTTC

len: 16
v_gene: TRBV19
abundance: NA
d_gene: NA
j_gene: TRBJ1-5
CDR3aa: CASTRSGAAGNQPQHF
CDR3nt: TGTGCCAGTACCCGATCGGGAGCGGCGGGCAATCAGCCCCAGCATTTT

len: 15
v_gene: TRBV5-4
abundance: NA
d_gene: TRBD1
j_gene: TRBJ2-3
CDR3aa: CASSLRTGGADTQYF
CDR3nt: TGTGCCAGCAGCTTGAGGACAGGGGGGGCAGATACGCAGTATTTT

len: 14
v_gene: TRBV24-1
abundance: NA
d_gene: TRBD2
j_gene: TRBJ2-1
CDR3aa: CATSGTSGSHEQFF
CDR3nt: TGTGCCACATCCGGGACTAGCGGGAGTCATGAGCAGTTCTTC

len: 15
v_gene: TRBV11-2
abundance: NA
d_gene: TRBD1
j_gene: TRBJ1-1
CDR3aa: CASTETGTVNTEAFF
CDR3nt: TGTGCCAGCACCGAAACGGGGACAGTGAACACTGAAGCTTTCTTT

len: 14
v_gene: TRBV6-5
abundance: NA
d_gene: TRBD1
j_gene: TRBJ1-2
CDR3aa: CASNPGQSNYGYTF
CDR3nt: TGTGCCAGCAACCCGGGACAGAGCAACTATGGCTACACCTTC

len: 13
v_gene: TRBV6-7
abundance: few
d_gene: NA
j_gene: TRBJ2-7
CDR3aa: CASSCVCSYEQYF
CDR3nt: TGTGCCAGCAGTTGCGTCTGCTCCTACGAGCAGTACTTC

len: 14
v_gene: TRBV5-1
abundance: NA
d_gene: TRBD1
j_gene: TRBJ2-7
CDR3aa: CASSSGQGAGEQYF
CDR3nt: TGCGCCAGCAGCTCGGGACAGGGGGCCGGCGAGCAGTACTTC

len: 15
v_gene: TRBV5-1
abundance: NA
d_gene: TRBD1
j_gene: TRBJ1-6
CDR3aa: CASSLVDRDRSPLHF
CDR3nt: TGCGCCAGCAGCTTGGTGGACAGGGACAGGTCACCCCTCCACTTT

len: 13
v_gene: TRBV20-1
abundance: NA
d_gene: TRBD1
j_gene: TRBJ1-2
CDR3aa: CSASGTGSHGYTF
CDR3nt: TGCAGTGCTAGTGGGACAGGGTCCCATGGCTACACCTTC

len: 19
v_gene: TRBV7-9
abundance: NA
d_gene: NA
j_gene: TRBJ2-3
CDR3aa: CASSHLPGGMFTSTDTQYF
CDR3nt: TGTGCCAGCAGCCATCTTCCTGGCGGAATGTTTACTAGCACAGATACGCAGTATTTT

len: 16
v_gene: TRBV5-1
abundance: NA
d_gene: NA
j_gene: TRBJ2-3
CDR3aa: CASSLGPAQGTDTQYF
CDR3nt: TGCGCCAGCAGCTTGGGCCCCGCTCAGGGCACAGATACGCAGTATTTT

len: 15
v_gene: TRBV27
abundance: NA
d_gene: NA
j_gene: TRBJ1-1
CDR3aa: CASSPWAPRGTEAFF
CDR3nt: TGTGCCAGCAGTCCCTGGGCCCCGCGGGGCACTGAAGCTTTCTTT

len: 11
v_gene: TRBV28
abundance: NA
d_gene: NA
j_gene: TRBJ2-7
CDR3aa: CASRRDYEQYF
CDR3nt: TGTGCCAGCAGGCGGGACTACGAGCAGTACTTC

len: 14
v_gene: TRBV5-1
abundance: NA
d_gene: NA
j_gene: TRBJ1-2
CDR3aa: CASSLELDNYGYTF
CDR3nt: TGCGCCAGCAGCTTGGAGTTAGATAACTATGGCTACACCTTC

len: 15
v_gene: TRBV9
abundance: NA
d_gene: TRBD1
j_gene: TRBJ2-7
CDR3aa: CASSALGQGGHEQYF
CDR3nt: TGTGCCAGCAGCGCCCTGGGACAGGGGGGGCACGAGCAGTACTTC

len: 15
v_gene: TRBV18
abundance: few
d_gene: NA
j_gene: TRBJ1-5
CDR3aa: CASSTRRGRNQPQHF
CDR3nt: TGTGCCAGCTCAACTAGGCGAGGGAGGAATCAGCCCCAGCATTTT

len: 14
v_gene: TRBV20-1
abundance: NA
d_gene: TRBD2
j_gene: TRBJ2-1
CDR3aa: CSASMLAGSNEQFF
CDR3nt: TGCAGTGCTAGTATGTTAGCGGGATCCAATGAGCAGTTCTTC

len: 13
v_gene: TRBV29-1
abundance: NA
d_gene: TRBD1
j_gene: TRBJ2-3
CDR3aa: CSAHRGPADTQYF
CDR3nt: TGCAGCGCCCACAGGGGGCCCGCGGATACGCAGTATTTT

len: 15
v_gene: TRBV5-1
abundance: NA
d_gene: NA
j_gene: TRBJ1-5
CDR3aa: CASSPGGGSNQPQHF
CDR3nt: TGCGCCAGCTCCCCTGGGGGAGGCAGCAATCAGCCCCAGCATTTT

len: 15
v_gene: TRBV6-5
abundance: NA
d_gene: NA
j_gene: TRBJ2-5
CDR3aa: CASTSPGERGETQYF
CDR3nt: TGTGCCAGCACCTCCCCCGGGGAACGGGGAGAGACCCAGTACTTC

len: 14
v_gene: TRBV15
abundance: NA
d_gene: NA
j_gene: TRBJ1-5
CDR3aa: CATSGGAGSQPQHF
CDR3nt: TGTGCCACCAGCGGGGGGGCAGGGAGTCAGCCCCAGCATTTT

len: 13
v_gene: TRBV27
abundance: NA
d_gene: NA
j_gene: TRBJ1-5
CDR3aa: CASSPQENQPQHF
CDR3nt: TGTGCCAGCAGTCCGCAGGAAAATCAGCCCCAGCATTTT

len: 14
v_gene: TRBV28
abundance: NA
d_gene: TRBD2
j_gene: TRBJ2-7
CDR3aa: CASRRGGSSYEQYF
CDR3nt: TGTGCCAGTCGAAGAGGCGGGAGCTCCTACGAGCAGTACTTC

len: 15
v_gene: TRBV19
abundance: NA
d_gene: NA
j_gene: TRBJ2-7
CDR3aa: CASTLRRRGHLEQYF
CDR3nt: TGTGCCAGTACTCTCAGGCGGAGGGGGCATCTCGAGCAGTACTTC

len: 15
v_gene: TRBV20-1
abundance: NA
d_gene: TRBD2
j_gene: TRBJ2-1
CDR3aa: CSASPRLAGGNEQFF
CDR3nt: TGCAGTGCTAGTCCCCGCCTTGCGGGAGGCAATGAGCAGTTCTTC

len: 14
v_gene: TRBV19
abundance: NA
d_gene: NA
j_gene: TRBJ1-5
CDR3aa: CASSIDRGQRSQHF
CDR3nt: TGTGCCAGTAGTATAGATAGGGGACAACGATCCCAGCATTTT

len: 12
v_gene: TRBV7-9
abundance: once
d_gene: NA
j_gene: TRBJ2-7
CDR3aa: CASSSPRYEQYF
CDR3nt: TGTGCCAGCAGCTCTCCCCGGTACGAGCAGTACTTC

len: 18
v_gene: TRBV7-2
abundance: few
d_gene: TRBD2
j_gene: TRBJ2-3
CDR3aa: CASSLAYGGGAGTDTQYF
CDR3nt: TGTGCCAGCAGCTTAGCGTACGGCGGGGGGGCCGGAACAGATACGCAGTATTTT

len: 14
v_gene: TRBV9
abundance: NA
d_gene: NA
j_gene: TRBJ1-2
CDR3aa: CASSPRLINYGYTF
CDR3nt: TGTGCCAGCAGCCCCCGACTGATTAACTATGGCTACACCTTC

len: 13
v_gene: TRBV3-1/TRBV3-2
abundance: NA
d_gene: NA
j_gene: TRBJ2-3
CDR3aa: CASSPRFTDTQYF
CDR3nt: TGTGCCAGCAGCCCGCGGTTCACAGATACGCAGTATTTT

len: 14
v_gene: TRBV30
abundance: NA
d_gene: TRBD1
j_gene: TRBJ2-2
CDR3aa: CAWRRTGYTGELFF
CDR3nt: TGTGCCTGGCGCCGGACAGGGTACACCGGGGAGCTGTTTTTT

len: 14
v_gene: TRBV19
abundance: NA
d_gene: TRBD1
j_gene: TRBJ1-5
CDR3aa: CASSRDRQVQPQHF
CDR3nt: TGTGCCAGTAGCCGGGACAGACAAGTTCAGCCCCAGCATTTT

len: 13
v_gene: TRBV30
abundance: NA
d_gene: NA
j_gene: TRBJ1-4
CDR3aa: CAWSGARGEKLFF
CDR3nt: TGTGCCTGGAGTGGTGCAAGAGGTGAAAAACTGTTTTTT

len: 15
v_gene: TRBV4-1
abundance: NA
d_gene: TRBD1
j_gene: TRBJ1-4
CDR3aa: CASSQVGTGEEKLFF
CDR3nt: TGCGCCAGCAGCCAAGTCGGGACAGGGGAAGAAAAACTGTTTTTT

len: 14
v_gene: TRBV7-9
abundance: NA
d_gene: TRBD2
j_gene: TRBJ2-5
CDR3aa: CASRSGTSGETQYF
CDR3nt: TGTGCCAGCAGATCCGGGACTAGCGGTGAGACCCAGTACTTC

len: 15
v_gene: TRBV18
abundance: NA
d_gene: TRBD1
j_gene: TRBJ2-7
CDR3aa: CASSLDRGRSYEQYF
CDR3nt: TGTGCCAGCTCCCTGGACAGGGGGCGCTCCTACGAGCAGTACTTC